Below, 28 T cell receptor beta chains from the same sample are listed, as sequenced in a study of monozygotic twins with inflammatory bowel disease. TCRdb reprocessed the 5' RACE reads and reports one entry per CDR3 protein, with no DNA. Across more than 300,000 distinct CDR3 sequences, the top ten clones capture roughly 5.8% of the sample. The sequenced sample consisted of blood. The source is a human donor with ulcerative colitis or Crohn's disease, or a healthy co-twin of an affected twin (not recorded which).

The V call is TRBV2, the J call TRBJ2-2; TCRdb proposes TRBD1, but this gene call is untestable without DNA. The CDR3 spans 12 residues. Germline V gene sequence: CDR1 SNHLY, CDR2 FYNNEI. The CDR3 sequence is CASNRFPGELFF.

The chain is built from TRBV20-1 and TRBJ2-1; the TCRdb D gene call, TRBD2, has no DNA to confirm it. CDR1 is DFQATT and CDR2 is SNEGSKA in the germline V gene (reference sequence). The CDR3 consists of 15 residues. This CDR3 reads CSARAGTSGSREQFF.

This chain links TRBV28 with TRBJ2-4; no DNA is available, so the TRBD2 call from TCRdb remains unchecked. There are 15 residues in the CDR3. Germline assignment: CDR1 MDHEN and CDR2 SYDVKM. The CDR3 protein is CATKIWGEGKNIQYF.

This chain connects TRBV4-3 to TRBJ1-6; the D call from TCRdb, TRBD1, cannot be confirmed without DNA. CDR3 length: 18 amino acids. The V gene's germline CDR1 is LGHNA and CDR2 YSLEER. CDR3 in amino acids: CASSRETVGAGNNSPLHF.

V is TRBV29-1 and J is TRBJ1-4. This CDR3 contains 14 residues. Germline V CDR1 and CDR2: SQVTM, ANQGSEA. This CDR3 is CSVVGPEGSEKLFF.

The J gene is TRBJ2-1, the V gene TRBV5-6; TCRdb returns TRBD1, unconfirmable since there is no DNA. In germline, CDR1 is SGHDT, CDR2 YYEEEE. CDR3 length: 14 residues. The CDR3: CASTRGTGLNEQFF. The whole variable domain, filled in from reference TRBV5-6 and TRBJ2-1, reads DAGVTQSPTHLIKTRGQQVTLRCSPKSGHDTVSWYQQALGQGPQFIFQYYEEEERQRGNFPDRFSGHQFPNYSSELNVNALLLGDSALYLCASTRGTGLNEQFFGPGTRLTVL.

The rearrangement uses TRBV11-3 and TRBJ2-1; TCRdb outputs TRBD2, but without DNA this stays unchecked. The germline V gene has CDR1 SGHNT and CDR2 YENEEA. The CDR3 is 15 residues long. CDR3 amino acids: CASSLGLATNNEQFF.

The chain is built from TRBV7-2 and TRBJ2-3; TCRdb's assignment of TRBD2 cannot be checked, as there is no DNA. Germline V CDR1 and CDR2: SGHTA, FQGNSA. CDR3 length equals 15 residues. CDR3 in amino acids: CASSLGSAAGDTQYF.

The chain couples TRBV5-1 to TRBJ1-2; TCRdb's D gene call, TRBD1, goes unchecked for lack of DNA. The CDR3 is made up of 13 amino acids. Germline V gene lookup returns CDR1 SGHRS and CDR2 YFSETQ. CDR3 protein: CASSARQGDGYTF.

The chain has TRBV19 and TRBJ2-3. The CDR3 runs 12 residues. Looked up from germline, CDR1 is LNHDA and CDR2 is SQIVND (reference sequence). CDR3 sequence reads: CASSTRQDTQYF. Using reference TRBV19 and TRBJ2-3 for the parts outside the CDR3, the full variable domain is DGGITQSPKYLFRKEGQNVTLSCEQNLNHDAMYWYRQDPGQGLRLIYYSQIVNDFQKGDIAEGYSVSREKKESFPLTVTSAQKNPTAFYLCASSTRQDTQYFGPGTRLTVL.

This sequence joins TRBV20-1 and TRBJ2-1; lacking DNA, the TRBD1 call made by TCRdb goes unchecked. The CDR3 consists of 16 residues. Germline CDR1 is DFQATT and CDR2 is SNEGSKA (reference sequence). Here the CDR3 reads CSAPKLSGLSYNEQFF.

J is TRBJ1-2 and V is TRBV27; TCRdb's D gene call, TRBD1, goes unchecked for lack of DNA. Germline CDR1 is MNHEY and CDR2 is SMNVEV (reference sequence). The CDR3 has 14 residues. This CDR3 reads CASSSQGADYGYTF.

The chain has TRBV1 and TRBJ2-3; TCRdb selects TRBD1, and the lack of DNA leaves this call unchecked. TRBV1 counts as a pseudogene. The CDR3 spans 17 residues. This CDR3 reads CTSSARGSMWSTDTQYF.

CDR3 in amino acids: CASSSLSGAHQETQYF. This chain links TRBV9 with TRBJ2-5; TCRdb names TRBD2, which stays unverified in the absence of DNA. The germline gives CDR1 SGDLS, CDR2 YYNGEE. The CDR3 extends over 16 amino acids. Based on the CDR3 plus reference TRBV9 and TRBJ2-5, the full variable domain is DSGVTQTPKHLITATGQRVTLRCSPRSGDLSVYWYQQSLDQGLQFLIQYYNGEERAKGNILERFSAQQFPDLHSELNLSSLELGDSALYFCASSSLSGAHQETQYFGPGTRLLVL.

The V call is TRBV7-9, the J call TRBJ1-5. The CDR3 totals 14 residues. CDR1 is SEHNR, CDR2 FQNEAQ, per germline (reference sequence). This CDR3 is CASSPVSHDQPQHF.

The chain carries TRBV7-8 and TRBJ1-1; TCRdb lists TRBD1, though no DNA is available to test this call. This CDR3 has 14 residues. Germline loops: CDR1 SGHVS, CDR2 FQNEAQ. This CDR3 reads CVSSLNSGLTEAFF.

The chain couples TRBV10-2 to TRBJ2-7; as DNA is missing, the TRBD1 call by TCRdb cannot be tested. CDR1 and CDR2 (germline): WSHSY, SAAADI. This CDR3 contains 14 residues. The CDR3 region is CATTGGGSLSEQYF.

The CDR3 region is CASSKQETTEAFF. This chain uses TRBV6-6 with TRBJ1-1; the D call from TCRdb, TRBD1, cannot be confirmed without DNA. The length of the CDR3 is 13 residues. CDR1 MNHNY and CDR2 SVGAGI come from the germline V gene (reference sequence).

V usage is TRBV20-1 and J usage is TRBJ2-1. Germline assignment: CDR1 DFQATT and CDR2 SNEGSKA (reference sequence). The CDR3 runs to 14 residues. This chain's CDR3 is CSARDLTSGVFQFF.

The rearrangement joins TRBV2 to TRBJ2-1. CDR3 size: 11 residues. Germline V lookup: CDR1 SNHLY, CDR2 FYNNEI. The CDR3 is CASSERNEQFF.

This chain connects TRBV29-1 to TRBJ1-1. The CDR3 loop spans 13 amino acids. From germline, CDR1 is SQVTM and CDR2 ANQGSEA. CDR3: CSVVGPLITEAFF.

The V call is TRBV28, the J call TRBJ2-7; TCRdb's D call of TRBD1 is untestable without DNA. This CDR3 spans 15 amino acids. Germline-derived CDR1 and CDR2 are MDHEN and SYDVKM. The CDR3 loop is CASSFGGVSPYEQYF.

CDR3 sequence: CASSFGGSNQPQHF. This sequence joins TRBV5-1 and TRBJ1-5; with no DNA, the TCRdb D assignment of TRBD1 cannot be verified. The length of the CDR3 is 14 residues. Germline CDR1 is SGHRS and CDR2 is YFSETQ. The full variable domain, completed using reference TRBV5-1 and TRBJ1-5, is KAGVTQTPRYLIKTRGQQVTLSCSPISGHRSVSWYQQTPGQGLQFLFEYFSETQRNKGNFPGRFSGRQFSNSRSEMNVSTLELGDSALYLCASSFGGSNQPQHFGDGTRLSIL.

The chain employs TRBV5-5 and TRBJ2-7; the TCRdb call, TRBD1, lacks DNA for checking. Looked up from germline, CDR1 is SGHKS and CDR2 is YYEKEE (reference sequence). The CDR3 covers 14 residues. The CDR3 sequence: CASSLGTLFYEQYF.

The rearrangement uses TRBV4-3 and TRBJ2-3; no DNA is available, so the TRBD2 call from TCRdb remains unchecked. The germline CDR1 and CDR2 sequences are LGHNA and YSLEER. The CDR3 is made up of 18 amino acids. CDR3 protein: CASSQDGLAGLNTDTQYF.

This sequence joins TRBV12-3 or TRBV12-4 and TRBJ1-1; without DNA, the TCRdb call of TRBD1 cannot be checked. The CDR3 is 15 amino acids. The chain's CDR3 is CASSLARTGDPEAFF.

The chain couples TRBV6-2 or TRBV6-3 to TRBJ1-4. Germline V CDR1 and CDR2: MNHEY, SVGEGT. The CDR3 spans 16 residues. The CDR3 sequence is CASSYSMPDRNEKLFF.

This chain connects TRBV5-1 to TRBJ2-5; the TCRdb call, TRBD1, lacks DNA for checking. CDR1 and CDR2 (germline): SGHRS, YFSETQ. The CDR3 runs 13 residues. The CDR3 sequence is CASRWTDQETQYF.